Listed here is a single T cell receptor (beta chain). Its target is unknown. Each gene name is a mouse one. The CDR3 is cut off 4 residues early in the read; its end comes from the germline J gene. Cells that came from pooled cutaneous lymph nodes were sorted using CD4, CD8alpha, NKG2D, NKG2ACE and other markers. This entry is derived from a study of CD8+ T cells in alopecia areata. Across the whole study: Each recipient was a roughly 7-11-week-old female C3H/HeJ mouse given skin from a 6-12-month-old C3H/HeJ donor with spontaneous alopecia.

Investigators isolated RNA and reverse transcribed it into cDNA to act as the sequencing template. Clones were read by immunoSEQ multiplex PCR, and TCRdb kept only the in-frame ones, dropping some. This repertoire holds 290,000 or so clones, and none appear only once. Study findings and constraints: Lesional scalp exceeded normal scalp in clonality, especially in alopecia totalis/universalis. Between patients, shared TCR sequences were less clear than in mice. This was possibly due in part to HLA diversity in the patient population. The study also sequences resident alphabeta T cells of normal skin in scalp samples.

Germline values: CDR1 NSHNY, CDR2 SYGAGN. The CDR3 is made up of 11 amino acids. The chain carries TRBV13-1 and TRBJ2-4; D not resolved. The sample was CD4+ T cells sorted from a lymph node. The receptor was derived from a C3H/HeJ mouse with alopecia areata. Strain haplotype (MHC): H2-k. The CDR3 spells CASSDKNTLYF. The covered CDR3 bases are TGTGCCAGCAGTGACAAAAAC.